Each of the 24 T cell receptor beta chains below was sequenced from the same sample in a study of T cell repertoires in cytomegalovirus infection. TCRdb fed the reads into MiXCR, producing one record per CDR3 protein. The sample lists a few hundred thousand distinct CDR3 sequences, approximately 9.5% occurring once. The source material was PBMCs. The receptors stem from a human donor in good health (CMV status not recorded). Some clones in this sample may be carry-over from other donors' samples.

CDR3 protein: CASSPPAGNTGELFF. CDR3 nucleotide sequence: TGTGCCAGCTCACCACCGGCGGGGAACACCGGGGAGCTGTTTTTT. This chain uses TRBV18 with TRBJ2-2; tentative D call: TRBD2 (5 bases). The CDR3 has 15 residues. CDR1 is KGHSH, CDR2 LQKENI, per germline. Trimming cost V 0 bases and J 1 base, with 6 bases left between them.

In its sample, this clonotype was seen many times. V usage is TRBV6-1 and J usage is TRBJ2-7; no firm D call. The V and J ends lost 4 bases and 3 bases respectively, with 16 bases between them. Germline CDR1 reads MNHNS; CDR2 reads SASEGT. The CDR3 totals 15 residues. Written as DNA, the CDR3 is TGTGCCAGCAGTGCCAGTCCGGAGATTTACTACGAGCAGTACTTC. It specifies CASSASPEIYYEQYF.

The chain combines TRBV19 with TRBJ1-4, with D possibly matching TRBD1 (5 bases). The CDR3 consists of 15 residues. Germline loops: CDR1 LNHDA, CDR2 SQIVND (reference sequence). V was trimmed by 5 bases and J by 7 bases, leaving 17 bases between them. The CDR3 is CASSPDQGRGEKLFF. The CDR3 region has the DNA TGTGCCAGTAGTCCAGACCAGGGTCGAGGTGAAAAACTGTTTTTT.

This chain uses TRBV18 with TRBJ2-5; 8 bases are shared with TRBD1. Germline-derived CDR1 and CDR2 are KGHSH and LQKENI. The length of the CDR3 is 15 residues. The ends lost 3 bases at V and 1 base at J; junction bases unmatched: 4. The CDR3 loop is CASSPPTGVQETQYF. In nucleotides, the CDR3 is TGTGCCAGCTCACCCCCGACAGGGGTCCAAGAGACCCAGTACTTC.

V usage is TRBV14 and J usage is TRBJ1-4; 10 bases align to TRBD1. The V gene end was trimmed by 4 bases and the J gene end by 7 bases; junction bases not matched to a gene: 6. The CDR3 consists of 15 residues. The germline V gene has CDR1 SGHDN and CDR2 FVKESK. For the CDR3, the DNA is TGTGCCAGCAGCCGAGGCGGGACAGGGGTTGAAAAACTGTTTTTT. Its translation is CASSRGGTGVEKLFF.

The chain has TRBV7-2 and TRBJ2-1; 7 bases agree with TRBD1. The V segment lost 5 bases and the J segment 1 base; nucleotides outside the gene matches: 8. The CDR3 spans 16 residues. The V gene's germline CDR1 is SGHTA and CDR2 FQGNSA. Here the CDR3 reads CASSTEGAVSYNEQFF. The CDR3 nucleotides are TGTGCCAGCAGCACAGAGGGGGCCGTATCCTACAATGAGCAGTTCTTC.

This clonotype was detected only a few times. For the CDR3, the DNA is TGTGCCAGCCGGGAGGGACAGGGGAACAATGAGCAGTTCTTC. Its protein product is CASREGQGNNEQFF. This sequence joins TRBV6-5 and TRBJ2-1, with 10 bases that match TRBD1. With V trimmed by 8 bases and J by 5 bases, 6 bases remained unmatched. Germline CDR1 is MNHEY and CDR2 is SVGAGI. This CDR3 has 14 residues.

Many counts were recorded for this clonotype. The chain uses TRBV5-5 and TRBJ1-2; 7 bases map to TRBD1. The CDR3 sequence is 20 residues long. Germline values: CDR1 SGHKS, CDR2 YYEKEE (reference sequence). J gave up 6 bases and V 1 base, and 24 bases lay outside the gene matches. CDR3 nucleotides: TGTGCCAGCAGCTTGACGGGACAGCTGCTGGGAGGGCGCTCGATAGATGGCTACACCTTC. Amino acid sequence: CASSLTGQLLGGRSIDGYTF.

This clonotype was seen ten or more times. The chain links TRBV12-3 or TRBV12-4 to TRBJ2-5; 8 bases align to TRBD2. CDR3 length: 15 amino acids. The trim removed 5 bases at V and 4 bases at J, leaving 9 bases unmatched. In DNA form, the CDR3 reads TGTGCCAGCAGTCTTTCGGGGGGGCACGGAGAGACCCAGTACTTC. Its translation: CASSLSGGHGETQYF.

The chain couples TRBV6-5 to TRBJ1-2, with 9 positions matching TRBD1. CDR1 is MNHEY and CDR2 is SVGAGI in the germline V gene. The V segment lost 4 bases and the J segment 8 bases; nucleotides outside the gene matches: 5. The CDR3 consists of 13 residues. CDR3 loop: CASSWDREYGYTF. As DNA, the CDR3 is TGTGCCAGCAGTTGGGACAGGGAATACGGCTACACCTTC.

Points on this clonotype: This clone may be a read error of a much larger clone one base away. The V call is TRBV28, the J call TRBJ1-2, with D unclear. Germline assignment: CDR1 MDHEN and CDR2 SYDVKM. CDR3 length: 10 residues. DNA of the CDR3: TGTGCCAGCCGGGGTGATGGCTTCACCTTC. Translation: CASRGDGFTF.

This clonotype was counted ten times or more. J is TRBJ2-1 and V is TRBV4-3; maybe TRBD1 (6 bases). The germline V and J ends were trimmed by 4 bases and 0 bases, with 13 bases remaining between them. Germline lookup yields CDR1 LGHNA and CDR2 YSLEER. The CDR3 totals 16 residues. The chain's CDR3 is CASSPRDTRSYNEQFF. The CDR3, as DNA: TGCGCCAGCAGCCCCCGGGACACCCGCTCCTACAATGAGCAGTTCTTC.

This clonotype was seen ten or more times. The V gene is TRBV7-9, the J gene TRBJ2-7, with TRBD1 as a possible D gene (5 bases). V lost 1 base and J 0 bases, leaving 10 bases between the germline ends. Germline V gives CDR1 SEHNR, CDR2 FQNEAQ (reference sequence). The CDR3 runs 15 residues. The CDR3 coding sequence is TGTGCCAGCAGCTTAGATAACAGGCACTCCTACGAGCAGTACTTC. This sequence encodes CASSLDNRHSYEQYF.

The chain combines TRBV15 with TRBJ2-7, with 7 nucleotides matching TRBD1. From germline, CDR1 is LNHNV and CDR2 YYDKDF (reference sequence). The junction had 2 bases not matched to a gene; V was cut back by 3 bases and J by 6 bases. The CDR3 contains 12 residues. The CDR3 sequence is CATSRTGFEQYF. CDR3 DNA sequence: TGTGCCACCAGCAGGACAGGGTTCGAGCAGTACTTC.

This clonotype was recorded many times. The chain couples TRBV6-1 to TRBJ2-3; D may be TRBD1 or TRBD2 (7 bases each). The CDR3 has 14 amino acids. Germline V gives CDR1 MNHNS, CDR2 SASEGT. Trimming pared 4 bases from V and 5 bases from J, leaving 13 bases between. CDR3 region: CASSVGGGLDTQYF. CDR3 in DNA: TGTGCCAGCAGTGTGGGAGGGGGCCTAGATACGCAGTATTTT.

This clonotype was observed many times. The rearrangement joins TRBV6-1 to TRBJ2-1; 11 bases align to TRBD2. The CDR3 runs 17 residues. The germline V gene has CDR1 MNHNS and CDR2 SASEGT. Trimming took 5 bases from V and 2 from J; bases not matched to a gene: 8. The CDR3 DNA is TGTGCCAGCAGTCCAATACTAGCGGGAGCCACCTACAATGAGCAGTTCTTC. Residues: CASSPILAGATYNEQFF.

This clonotype was observed a few times. This chain connects TRBV6-5 to TRBJ1-5, with D unclear. This CDR3 comprises 12 residues. V was trimmed by 7 bases and J by 6 bases, leaving 10 bases between them. Germline V CDR1 and CDR2: MNHEY, SVGAGI. The CDR3 nucleotides are TGTGCCAGCAAAGAGGCAGGTCAGCCCCAGCATTTT. Its protein product is CASKEAGQPQHF.

This clonotype has a count of ten or more. The CDR3 DNA reads as TGCAGTGCCCTCCGGGCGGCCGTATACGAGCAGTACTTC. Residues: CSALRAAVYEQYF. The chain links TRBV20-1 to TRBJ2-7; D unresolved. Germline CDR1 and CDR2: DFQATT and SNEGSKA (reference sequence). CDR3 length: 13 amino acids. The ends were cut back, 6 bases at V and 4 bases at J, with 16 bases in the middle.

This clonotype was observed a handful of times. The chain has TRBV6-6 and TRBJ2-1, with D unresolved. CDR1 is MNHNY, CDR2 SVGAGI, per germline (reference sequence). The CDR3 runs 15 residues. V lost 0 bases and J lost 5, with 11 bases in between. DNA of the CDR3: TGTGCCAGCAGTTACTCGCCGACAAGCGACAATGAGCAGTTCTTC. Translation gives CASSYSPTSDNEQFF.

This clonotype was counted a few times. The DNA of the CDR3 is TGTGCCAGCAGTTACTTACCCCCAGGGACGGGCTACGAGCAGTACTTC. Residues: CASSYLPPGTGYEQYF. The chain links TRBV6-5 to TRBJ2-7, with D perhaps matching TRBD1 or TRBD2 (5 bases each). Germline values: CDR1 MNHEY, CDR2 SVGAGI. CDR3 length: 16 amino acids. V lost 1 base, J lost 3 bases, and 16 bases lay in between.

This clonotype has at least ten counts. This rearrangement joins TRBV7-2 to TRBJ1-1; D unclear. CDR1 is SGHTA and CDR2 is FQGNSA in the germline V gene. The CDR3 length is 14 residues. The ends were cut back, 2 bases at V and 1 base at J, with 8 bases in the middle. CDR3 in DNA: TGTGCCAGCAGCTTATCGCACTCGAACACTGAAGCTTTCTTT. This sequence encodes CASSLSHSNTEAFF.

Comment on this clonotype: It may be a read error: a sequence one base away is much more abundant. The V call is TRBV7-3, the J call TRBJ2-7; 8 positions match TRBD1. The CDR3 extends over 15 amino acids. Germline V lookup: CDR1 SGHTA, CDR2 FQGTGA. The chain's CDR3 is CTSSLQTTGVYEQYF. The DNA for the CDR3 is TGTACCAGCAGCCTGCAGACGACAGGGGTATACGAGCAGTACTTC.

The V and J genes are TRBV7-3 and TRBJ1-3; no definite D call. The CDR3 loop spans 12 amino acids. V gave up 4 bases and J gave up 4 bases, with 5 bases separating them. CDR1 and CDR2 from the germline V gene are SGHTA and FQGTGA. CDR3 DNA: TGTGCCAGCAGCTCCTTAGGAAACACCATATATTTT. This codes for CASSSLGNTIYF.

CDR3 in amino acids: CASSSPSGLRLEQYF. The CDR3 DNA reads as TGTGCCAGCAGCTCTCCTAGCGGCCTACGGTTGGAGCAGTACTTC. The chain couples TRBV3-1 to TRBJ2-7; 7 bases are a match to TRBD2. The CDR3 is 15 residues long. V lost 5 bases and J lost 7; bases outside the gene matches: 14. Germline CDR1 is LGHDT and CDR2 is YNNKEL (reference sequence).